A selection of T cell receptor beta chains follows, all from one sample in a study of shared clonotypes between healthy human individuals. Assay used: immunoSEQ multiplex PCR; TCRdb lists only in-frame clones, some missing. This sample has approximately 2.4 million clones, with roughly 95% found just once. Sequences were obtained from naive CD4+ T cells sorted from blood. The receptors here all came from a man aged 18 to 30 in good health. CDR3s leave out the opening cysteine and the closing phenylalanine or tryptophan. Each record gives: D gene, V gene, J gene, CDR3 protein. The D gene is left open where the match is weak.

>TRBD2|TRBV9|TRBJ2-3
ASSVASGGTDTQY
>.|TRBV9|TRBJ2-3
ASSRSTDTQY
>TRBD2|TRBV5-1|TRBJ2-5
ASSWASGSWETQY
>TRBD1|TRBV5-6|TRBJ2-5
ASSLRTGGREETQY
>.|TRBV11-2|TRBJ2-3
ASSLGGADTQY
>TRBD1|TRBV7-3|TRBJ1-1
ASSSQGAVTEAF
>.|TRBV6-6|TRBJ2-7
ASSSGQNYEQY
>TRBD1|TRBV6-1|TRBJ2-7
ASSWTGATSYEQY
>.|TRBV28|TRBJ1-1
ASNSWGERGMNTEAF
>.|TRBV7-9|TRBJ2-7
ASSSSDIAREQY
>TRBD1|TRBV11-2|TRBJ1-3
ASSSLAGGHGNTIY
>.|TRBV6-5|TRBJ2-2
ASRRDFTGELF
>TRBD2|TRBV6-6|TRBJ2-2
ASSLSGTSAGELF
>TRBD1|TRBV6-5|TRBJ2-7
ASTPRQGKAQY
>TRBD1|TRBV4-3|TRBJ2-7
ASSQAGQGKSSYEQY
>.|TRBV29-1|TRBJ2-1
SVAGVSYNEQF
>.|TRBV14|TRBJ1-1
ASSQLGVGTEAF
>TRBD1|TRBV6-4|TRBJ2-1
ASSMTGQGEQF
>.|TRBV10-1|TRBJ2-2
ASRDLDNTGELF
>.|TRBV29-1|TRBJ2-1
SVVGLGAYNEQF
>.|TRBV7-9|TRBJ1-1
ASSPGTVEGTEAF
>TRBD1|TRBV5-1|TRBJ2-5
ASKQGAFEETQY
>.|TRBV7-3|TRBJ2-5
ASSPYRDETQY
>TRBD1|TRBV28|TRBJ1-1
ASRTDRTGGPNTEAF
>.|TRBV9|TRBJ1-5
ASSAEMGQPQH
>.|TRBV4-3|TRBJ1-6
ASSQERGSPLH
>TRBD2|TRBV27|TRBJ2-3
ASSLKTSGGPLRDTQY
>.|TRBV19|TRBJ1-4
ASSIEDRANEKLF
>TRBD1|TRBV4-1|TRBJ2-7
ASRLQQGAFYEQY
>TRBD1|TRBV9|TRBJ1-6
ASSAGQGASPLH
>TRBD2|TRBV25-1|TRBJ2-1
ASSEFHLAGRNEQF
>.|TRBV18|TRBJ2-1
ASSPPFGTSSYNEQF
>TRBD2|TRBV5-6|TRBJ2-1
ASSFLAGESYNEQF
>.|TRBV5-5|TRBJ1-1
ASSLAAGNAAEAF
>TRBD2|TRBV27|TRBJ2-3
ASRSWTSASTDTQY
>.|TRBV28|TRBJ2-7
ASLTPTGEDYEQY
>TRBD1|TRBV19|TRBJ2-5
ASSDRGRTETQY
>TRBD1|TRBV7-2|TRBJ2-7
ASSPGQGAGEQY
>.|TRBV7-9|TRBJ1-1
ASSQYLENTEAF
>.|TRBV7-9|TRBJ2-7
ASSLASPSYEQY
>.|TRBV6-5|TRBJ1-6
ASSRDHPNNSPLH
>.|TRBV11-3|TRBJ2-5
ASSQGQGETQY
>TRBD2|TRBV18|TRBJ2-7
ASSPVQREWYEQY
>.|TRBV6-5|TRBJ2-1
ASSRRGEQF
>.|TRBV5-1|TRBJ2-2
ASSARAPNTGELF
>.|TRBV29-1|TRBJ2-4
SVKGQAKNIQY
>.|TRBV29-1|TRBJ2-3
SGGDHTDTQY